This T cell receptor beta chain was identified in a study of blood T cell repertoires in COVID-19. Study-wide context: The samples span acute and convalescent COVID-19 from the United States, Italy and Spain. Sample material is recorded as cDNA or gDNA derived from T cells, B-cell-depleted T cells, or PBMCs.

CDR3 length equals 14 residues. The germline gives CDR1 SGHVS, CDR2 FQNEAQ. The J segment lost 3 bases and the V segment lost 5 bases, leaving 5 bases of the junction unmatched. Donors were grouped by their self-reported clinical history. Authors' methods: For nucleated cells, counts were estimated from reference gene primer amplification. This table comes from immunoSEQ multiplex PCR, and its TCRdb copy is limited to in-frame clones, with some not included. V, J and clone size are those of that table, while D and trimming were read from the DNA. The sample records about 200,000 clones, roughly 86% being singletons.

The sample comprised PBMCs or T cells enriched from blood (not recorded which). The V gene is TRBV7-8, the J gene TRBJ2-7; 9 bases are a match to TRBD1. This sequence originates from a woman aged 25 to 39 with acute COVID-19. The CDR3 nucleotides are TGTGCCAGCAGCGGGGTGGGACAGGGCTACGAGCAGTACTTC. Its translation is CASSGVGQGYEQYF.